The 2 T cell receptor beta chains below were found in one sample sequenced in a study of shared clonotypes between healthy human individuals. TCRdb's copy holds only in-frame clones and misses some; the assay was immunoSEQ multiplex PCR. The sample carries roughly 500,000 clones, 75% to 85% recorded once. Sequencing was done on a sample of PBMCs. These receptors all come from a woman aged 40 to 49 in good health. Some clones in this sample may be carry-over from other donors' samples.

The J gene is TRBJ2-1, the V gene TRBV4-1; 7 bases line up with TRBD2. Per the germline V gene, CDR1 is MGHRA and CDR2 is YSYEKL. The trim removed 1 base at V and 3 bases at J, leaving 6 bases unmatched. The CDR3 has 16 residues. In nucleotides, the CDR3 is TGCGCCAGCAGCCAAGTTCCTAGCGGAATCTACAATGAGCAGTTCTTC. Encoded protein: CASSQVPSGIYNEQFF.

CDR3 residues: CAWSVGGRAADTQYF. DNA of the CDR3: TGTGCCTGGAGTGTTGGGGGGAGGGCCGCAGATACGCAGTATTTT. The chain is built from TRBV30 and TRBJ2-3; 7 positions match TRBD2. The ends lost 0 bases at V and 4 bases at J; junction bases unmatched: 7. Germline assignment: CDR1 GTSNPN and CDR2 SVGIG (reference sequence). The CDR3 length is 15 residues.